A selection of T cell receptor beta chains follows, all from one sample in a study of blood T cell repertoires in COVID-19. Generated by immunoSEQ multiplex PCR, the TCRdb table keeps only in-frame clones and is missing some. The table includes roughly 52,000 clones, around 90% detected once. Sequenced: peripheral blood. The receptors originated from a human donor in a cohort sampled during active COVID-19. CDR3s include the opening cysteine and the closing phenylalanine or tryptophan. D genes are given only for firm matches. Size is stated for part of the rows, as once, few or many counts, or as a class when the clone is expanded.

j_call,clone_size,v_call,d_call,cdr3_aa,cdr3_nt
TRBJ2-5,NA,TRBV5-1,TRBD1,CASSLGQGSETQYF,TGCGCCAGCAGCCTCGGACAGGGGTCAGAGACCCAGTACTTC
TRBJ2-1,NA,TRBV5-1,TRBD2,CASSLALLAGVNEQFF,TGCGCCAGCAGCTTGGCCCTTTTAGCGGGGGTCAATGAGCAGTTCTTC
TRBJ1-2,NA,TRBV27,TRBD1,CASSYRSGGNGYTF,TGTGCCAGCAGTTACCGGTCAGGGGGCAATGGCTACACCTTC
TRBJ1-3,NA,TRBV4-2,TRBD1,CASSTLRDSSGNTIYF,TGTGCCAGCAGCACCCTCCGGGACAGCTCTGGAAACACCATATATTTT
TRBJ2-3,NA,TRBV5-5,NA,CASSLTGFAKADTQYF,TGTGCCAGCAGCTTGACAGGGTTTGCGAAAGCAGATACGCAGTATTTT
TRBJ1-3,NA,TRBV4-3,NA,CASSQDLGSRDTIYF,TGCGCCAGCAGCCAAGATTTGGGGAGTCGGGACACCATATATTTT
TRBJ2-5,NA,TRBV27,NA,CASFGRGGETQYF,TGTGCCTCTTTCGGTAGAGGAGGAGAGACCCAGTACTTC
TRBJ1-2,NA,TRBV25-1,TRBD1,CATRDRAGYGYTF,TGTGCCACCAGGGACAGGGCGGGATATGGCTACACCTTC
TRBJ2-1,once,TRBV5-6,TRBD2,CASSLAGGPLDEQFF,TGTGCCAGCAGCTTAGCGGGGGGGCCATTGGATGAGCAGTTCTTC
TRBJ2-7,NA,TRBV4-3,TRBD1,CASSKTQGATYEQYF,TGCGCCAGCAGCAAGACACAGGGGGCGACATACGAGCAGTACTTC
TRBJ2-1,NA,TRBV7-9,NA,CASSLDLASQFF,TGTGCCAGCAGCTTAGATCTAGCCTCGCAGTTCTTC
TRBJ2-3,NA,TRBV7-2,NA,CASSLNMGAPDTQYF,TGTGCCAGCAGCTTAAACATGGGGGCTCCAGATACGCAGTATTTT
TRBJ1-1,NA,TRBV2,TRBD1,CASTEPGTAIEVVNTEAFF,TGTGCCAGCACCGAACCGGGGACAGCAATTGAAGTAGTAAACACTGAAGCTTTCTTT
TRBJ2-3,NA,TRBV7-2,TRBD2,CASSSPTTSGGPPRDTQYF,TGTGCCAGCAGCTCCCCTACGACTAGCGGGGGGCCCCCCCGGGATACGCAGTATTTT
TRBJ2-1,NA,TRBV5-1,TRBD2,CASRSLAGAYNEQFF,TGCGCCAGCAGATCACTAGCGGGGGCGTACAATGAGCAGTTCTTC
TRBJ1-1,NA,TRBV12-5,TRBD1,CASGLGQGVYTEAFF,TGTGCTAGTGGTCTCGGACAGGGGGTTTACACTGAAGCTTTCTTT
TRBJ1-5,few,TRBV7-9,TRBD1,CASSPGTGGMPQHF,TGTGCCAGCAGCCCCGGGACAGGGGGTATGCCCCAGCATTTT
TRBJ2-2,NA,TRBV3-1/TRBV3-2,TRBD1,CASSQGTVGIANTGELFF,TGTGCCAGCAGCCAGGGGACAGTTGGAATCGCGAACACCGGGGAGCTGTTTTTT
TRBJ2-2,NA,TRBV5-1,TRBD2,CASSLSLAGANGELFF,TGCGCCAGCAGCTTGTCACTAGCGGGGGCAAACGGGGAGCTGTTTTTT
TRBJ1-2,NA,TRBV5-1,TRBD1,CASSRAGTGTIYGYTF,TGCGCCAGCAGTCGCGCCGGGACAGGGACCATCTATGGCTACACCTTC
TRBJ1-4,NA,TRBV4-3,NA,CASSSFGGRVNEKLFF,TGCGCCAGCAGCTCTTTCGGTGGGAGGGTAAATGAAAAACTGTTTTTT
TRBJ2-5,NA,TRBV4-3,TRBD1,CASSQETQTGKETQYF,TGCGCCAGCAGCCAAGAGACCCAGACAGGGAAAGAGACCCAGTACTTC
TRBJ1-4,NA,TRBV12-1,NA,CASSLDRGPPNEKLFF,TGTGCCAGCAGCTTAGACAGGGGGCCTCCTAATGAAAAACTGTTTTTT
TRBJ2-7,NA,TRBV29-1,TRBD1,CSVGRDRGPYEQYF,TGCAGCGTTGGCCGGGACAGGGGGCCATACGAGCAGTACTTC
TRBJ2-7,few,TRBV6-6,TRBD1,CASSYSSPGGSYEQYF,TGTGCCAGCAGTTACTCTTCCCCAGGGGGCTCCTACGAGCAGTACTTC
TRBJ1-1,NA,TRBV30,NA,CARTGTPYTEAFF,TGTGCCAGGACCGGGACACCTTACACTGAAGCTTTCTTT
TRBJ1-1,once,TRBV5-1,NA,CASSLAVYTEAFF,TGCGCCAGCAGCTTGGCCGTCTACACTGAAGCTTTCTTT
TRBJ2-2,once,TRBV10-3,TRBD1,CAISDSGTGVTGELFF,TGTGCCATCAGTGACTCCGGGACAGGGGTTACCGGGGAGCTGTTTTTT